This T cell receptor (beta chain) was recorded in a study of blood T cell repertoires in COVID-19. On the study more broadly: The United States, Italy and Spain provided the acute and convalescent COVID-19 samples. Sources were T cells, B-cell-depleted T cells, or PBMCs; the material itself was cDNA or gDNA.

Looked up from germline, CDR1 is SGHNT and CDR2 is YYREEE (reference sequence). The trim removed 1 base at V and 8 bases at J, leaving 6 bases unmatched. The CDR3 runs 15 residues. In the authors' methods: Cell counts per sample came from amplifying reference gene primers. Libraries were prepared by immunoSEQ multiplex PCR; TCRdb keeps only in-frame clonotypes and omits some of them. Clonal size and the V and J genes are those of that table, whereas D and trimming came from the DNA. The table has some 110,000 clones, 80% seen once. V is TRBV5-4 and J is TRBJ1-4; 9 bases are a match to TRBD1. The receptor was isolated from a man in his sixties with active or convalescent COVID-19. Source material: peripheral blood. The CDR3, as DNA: TGTGCCAGCAGCTTGTCGGGACAGGGTTGGGAAAAACTGTTTTTT. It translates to CASSLSGQGWEKLFF.